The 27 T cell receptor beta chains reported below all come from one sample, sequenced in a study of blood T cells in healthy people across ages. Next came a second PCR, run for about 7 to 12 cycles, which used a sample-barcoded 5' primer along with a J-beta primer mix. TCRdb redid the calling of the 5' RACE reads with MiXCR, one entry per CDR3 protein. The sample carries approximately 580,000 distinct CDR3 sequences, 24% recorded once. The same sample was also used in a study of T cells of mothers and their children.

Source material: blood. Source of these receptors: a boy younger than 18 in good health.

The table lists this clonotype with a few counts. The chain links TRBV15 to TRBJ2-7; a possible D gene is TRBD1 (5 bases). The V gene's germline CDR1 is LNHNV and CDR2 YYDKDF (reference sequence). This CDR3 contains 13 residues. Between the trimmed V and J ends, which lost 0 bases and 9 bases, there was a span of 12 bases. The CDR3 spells CATSRDRGWVQYF. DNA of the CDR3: TGTGCCACCAGCAGAGATAGGGGCTGGGTGCAGTACTTC.

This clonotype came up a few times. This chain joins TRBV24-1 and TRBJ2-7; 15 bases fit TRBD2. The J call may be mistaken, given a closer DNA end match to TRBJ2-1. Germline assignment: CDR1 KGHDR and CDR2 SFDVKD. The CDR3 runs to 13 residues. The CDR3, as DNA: TGTGCCACCGGGACTAGCGGGAGGTATGAGCAGTTCTTC. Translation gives CATGTSGRYEQFF.

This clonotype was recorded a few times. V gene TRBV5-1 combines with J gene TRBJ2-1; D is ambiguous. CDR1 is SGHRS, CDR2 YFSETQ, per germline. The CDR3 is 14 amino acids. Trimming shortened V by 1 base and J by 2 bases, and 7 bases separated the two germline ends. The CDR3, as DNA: TGCGCCAGCAGCTTGAGTGAGACCTACAATGAGCAGTTCTTC. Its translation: CASSLSETYNEQFF.

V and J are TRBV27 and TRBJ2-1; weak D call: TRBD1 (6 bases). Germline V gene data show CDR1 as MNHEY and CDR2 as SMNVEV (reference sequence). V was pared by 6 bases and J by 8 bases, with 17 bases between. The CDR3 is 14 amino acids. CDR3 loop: CASRAQQGTHEQFF. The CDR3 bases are TGTGCCAGCAGGGCTCAACAGGGTACCCATGAGCAGTTCTTC.

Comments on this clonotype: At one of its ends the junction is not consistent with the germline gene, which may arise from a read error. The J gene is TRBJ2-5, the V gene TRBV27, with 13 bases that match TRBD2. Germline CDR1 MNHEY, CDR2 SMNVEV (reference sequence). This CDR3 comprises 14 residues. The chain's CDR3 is CASRGLAGVNEQFF. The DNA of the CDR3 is TGTGCCAGCAGAGGACTAGCGGGAGTGAATGAGCAGTTCTTT.

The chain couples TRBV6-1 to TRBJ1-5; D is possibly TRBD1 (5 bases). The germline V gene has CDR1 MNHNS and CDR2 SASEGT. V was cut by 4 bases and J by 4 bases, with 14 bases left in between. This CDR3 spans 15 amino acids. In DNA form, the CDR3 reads TGTGCCAGCAGTGGGGCAGAGAGACAGAATCAGCCCCAGCATTTT. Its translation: CASSGAERQNQPQHF.

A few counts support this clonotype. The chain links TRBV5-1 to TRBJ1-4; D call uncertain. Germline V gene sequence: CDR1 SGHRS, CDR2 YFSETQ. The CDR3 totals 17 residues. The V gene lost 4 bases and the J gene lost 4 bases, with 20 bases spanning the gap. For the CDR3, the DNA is TGCGCCAGCAGCAAGGATGTAGGGTCTAAGTATAATGAAAAACTGTTTTTT. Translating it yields CASSKDVGSKYNEKLFF. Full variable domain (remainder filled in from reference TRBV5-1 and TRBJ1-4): KAGVTQTPRYLIKTRGQQVTLSCSPISGHRSVSWYQQTPGQGLQFLFEYFSETQRNKGNFPGRFSGRQFSNSRSEMNVSTLELGDSALYLCASSKDVGSKYNEKLFFGSGTQLSVL.

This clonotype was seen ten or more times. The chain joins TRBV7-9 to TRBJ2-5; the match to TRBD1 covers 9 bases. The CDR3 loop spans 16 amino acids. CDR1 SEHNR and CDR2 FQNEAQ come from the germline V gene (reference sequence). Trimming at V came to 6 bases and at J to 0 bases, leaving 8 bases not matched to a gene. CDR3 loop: CASSRTGTGYQETQYF. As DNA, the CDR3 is TGTGCCAGCAGTCGAACCGGGACAGGGTACCAAGAGACCCAGTACTTC.

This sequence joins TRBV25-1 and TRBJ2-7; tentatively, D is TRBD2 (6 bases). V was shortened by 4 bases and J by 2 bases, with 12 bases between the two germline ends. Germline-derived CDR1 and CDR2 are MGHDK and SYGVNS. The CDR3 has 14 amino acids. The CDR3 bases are TGTGCCAGCAGTGTGCGGGGCTCCACCTACGAGCAGTACTTC. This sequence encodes CASSVRGSTYEQYF.

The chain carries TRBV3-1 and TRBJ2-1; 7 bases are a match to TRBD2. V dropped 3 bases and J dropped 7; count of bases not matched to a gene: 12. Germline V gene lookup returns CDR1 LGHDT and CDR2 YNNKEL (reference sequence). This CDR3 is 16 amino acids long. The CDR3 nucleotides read TGTGCCAGCAGCCATCGGCGGGAGAATCTAGGGAATGAGCAGTTCTTC. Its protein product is CASSHRRENLGNEQFF.

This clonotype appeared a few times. The CDR3 sequence is CASRYTGAMNTEAFF. CDR3 nucleotides: TGTGCCAGCAGGTACACAGGGGCCATGAACACTGAAGCTTTCTTT. The gene calls are TRBV5-5 and TRBJ1-1; 7 bases map to TRBD1. The CDR3 has 15 residues. V lost 5 bases to trimming and J lost 0 bases; unmatched junction nucleotides: 7. Germline CDR1 SGHKS, CDR2 YYEKEE (reference sequence).

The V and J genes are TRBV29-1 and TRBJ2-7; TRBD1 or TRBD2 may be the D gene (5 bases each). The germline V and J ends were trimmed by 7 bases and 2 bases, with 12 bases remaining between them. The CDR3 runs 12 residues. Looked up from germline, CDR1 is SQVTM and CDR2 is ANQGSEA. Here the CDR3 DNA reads TGCAGCGCCCGGGACGGTGCCTACGAGCAGTACTTC. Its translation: CSARDGAYEQYF.

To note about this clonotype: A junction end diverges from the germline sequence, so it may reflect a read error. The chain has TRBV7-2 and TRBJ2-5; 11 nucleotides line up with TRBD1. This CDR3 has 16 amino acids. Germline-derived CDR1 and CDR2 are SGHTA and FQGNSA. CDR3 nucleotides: TGTGCCAGCAGCTTAGGGACAGGGGGCGCGTTGGAGACCCTGTACTTC. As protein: CASSLGTGGALETLYF.

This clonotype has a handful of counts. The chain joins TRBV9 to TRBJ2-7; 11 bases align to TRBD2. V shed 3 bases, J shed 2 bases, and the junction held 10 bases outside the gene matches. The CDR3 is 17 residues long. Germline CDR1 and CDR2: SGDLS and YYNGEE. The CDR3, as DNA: TGTGCCAGCAGCGCCCGCAGACTAGCGGGGCACCCCTACGAGCAGTACTTC. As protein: CASSARRLAGHPYEQYF.

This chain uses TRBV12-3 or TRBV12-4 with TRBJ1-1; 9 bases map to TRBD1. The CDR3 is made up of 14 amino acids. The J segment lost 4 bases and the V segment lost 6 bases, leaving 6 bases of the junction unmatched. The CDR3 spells CASRWGQGGTEAFF. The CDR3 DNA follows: TGTGCCAGCAGGTGGGGACAGGGCGGCACTGAAGCTTTCTTT.

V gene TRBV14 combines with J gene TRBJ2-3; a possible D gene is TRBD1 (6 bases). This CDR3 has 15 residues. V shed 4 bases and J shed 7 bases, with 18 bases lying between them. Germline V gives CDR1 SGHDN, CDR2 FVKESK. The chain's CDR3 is CASSPRGQPPNTQYF. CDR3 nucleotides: TGTGCCAGCAGCCCACGCGGACAGCCTCCCAATACGCAGTATTTT.

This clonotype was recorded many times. Here the CDR3 reads CASSLNLAASSYNEQFF. As DNA, the CDR3 is TGCGCCAGCAGCTTGAACCTAGCGGCTAGCTCCTACAATGAGCAGTTCTTC. The rearrangement uses TRBV4-3 and TRBJ2-1; 7 bases align to TRBD2. The CDR3 contains 17 residues. Losses at the gene ends were 5 bases for V and 0 bases for J; bases not matched to a gene: 10. The germline CDR1 and CDR2 sequences are LGHNA and YSLEER.

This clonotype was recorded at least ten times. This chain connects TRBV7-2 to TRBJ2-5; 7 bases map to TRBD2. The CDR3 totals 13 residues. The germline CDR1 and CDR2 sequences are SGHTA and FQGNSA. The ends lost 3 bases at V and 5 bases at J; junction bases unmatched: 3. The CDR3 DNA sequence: TGTGCCAGCAGCTTCCCCGGGGGGGAGACCCAGTACTTC. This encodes CASSFPGGETQYF.

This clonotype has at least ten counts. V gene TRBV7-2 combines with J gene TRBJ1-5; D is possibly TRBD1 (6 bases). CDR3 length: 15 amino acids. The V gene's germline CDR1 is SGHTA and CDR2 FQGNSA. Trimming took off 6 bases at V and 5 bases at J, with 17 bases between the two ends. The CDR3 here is CASSSWGATHQPQHF. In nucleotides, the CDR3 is TGTGCCAGCAGTAGCTGGGGGGCTACGCATCAGCCCCAGCATTTT.

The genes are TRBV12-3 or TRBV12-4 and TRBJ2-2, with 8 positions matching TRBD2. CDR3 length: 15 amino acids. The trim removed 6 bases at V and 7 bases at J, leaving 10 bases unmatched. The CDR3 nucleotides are TGTGCCAGCAGATACGGGACTAGTCCCGTCGGGGAGCTGTTTTTT. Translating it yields CASRYGTSPVGELFF.

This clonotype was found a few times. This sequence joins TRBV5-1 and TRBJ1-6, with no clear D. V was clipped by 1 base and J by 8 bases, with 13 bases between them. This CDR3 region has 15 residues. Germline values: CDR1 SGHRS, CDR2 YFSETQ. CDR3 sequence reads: CASSLLGQVYSPLHF. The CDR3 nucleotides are TGCGCCAGCAGCTTGTTGGGCCAGGTTTATTCACCCCTCCACTTT.

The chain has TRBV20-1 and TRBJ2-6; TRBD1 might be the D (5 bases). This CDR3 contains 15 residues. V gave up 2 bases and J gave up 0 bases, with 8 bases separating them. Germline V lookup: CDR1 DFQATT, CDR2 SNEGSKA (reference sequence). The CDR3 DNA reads TGCAGTGCTAGAAAAGGGGCCTCTGGGGCCAACGTCCTGACTTTC. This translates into CSARKGASGANVLTF.

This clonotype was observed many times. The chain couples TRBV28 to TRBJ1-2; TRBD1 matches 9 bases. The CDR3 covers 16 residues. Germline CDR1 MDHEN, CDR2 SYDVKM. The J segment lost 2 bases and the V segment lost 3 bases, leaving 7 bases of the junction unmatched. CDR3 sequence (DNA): TGTGCCAGCAGTTTGGTCCTCGGACAGGGGAACTATGGCTACACCTTC. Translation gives CASSLVLGQGNYGYTF.

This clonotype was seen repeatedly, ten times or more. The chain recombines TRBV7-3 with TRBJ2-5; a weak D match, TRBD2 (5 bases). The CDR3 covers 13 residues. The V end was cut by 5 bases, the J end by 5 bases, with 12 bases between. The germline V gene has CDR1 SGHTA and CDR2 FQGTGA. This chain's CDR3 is CASSPTGYETQYF. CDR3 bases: TGTGCCAGCAGCCCCACGGGGTACGAGACCCAGTACTTC.

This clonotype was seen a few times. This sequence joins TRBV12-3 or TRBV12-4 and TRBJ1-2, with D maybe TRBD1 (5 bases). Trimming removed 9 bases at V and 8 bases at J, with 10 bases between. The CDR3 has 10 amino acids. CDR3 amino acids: CASGGGGYTF. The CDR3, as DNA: TGTGCCAGTGGGGGAGGGGGCTACACCTTC.

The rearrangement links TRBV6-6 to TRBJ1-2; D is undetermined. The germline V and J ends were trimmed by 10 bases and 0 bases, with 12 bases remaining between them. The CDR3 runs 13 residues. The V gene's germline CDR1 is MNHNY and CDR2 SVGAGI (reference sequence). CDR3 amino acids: CATFNGTNYGYTF. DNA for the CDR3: TGTGCCACCTTTAACGGTACTAACTATGGCTACACCTTC.

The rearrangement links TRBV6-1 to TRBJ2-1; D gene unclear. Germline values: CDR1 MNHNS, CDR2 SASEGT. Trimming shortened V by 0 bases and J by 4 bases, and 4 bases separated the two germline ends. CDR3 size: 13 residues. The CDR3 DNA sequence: TGTGCCAGCAGTGAAGCAATTTACAATGAGCAGTTCTTC. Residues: CASSEAIYNEQFF.